The 8 T cell receptor beta chains in this list originate from one sample, sequenced in a study of Graves' ophthalmopathy and Graves' hyperthyroidism. TCR beta CDR3 amplification used RNA transcripts. The library came from an HTBI-primed first-round RT-PCR and a second-round multiplex PCR. One entry per CDR3 protein, called by TCRdb with MiXCR from the multiplex PCR reads. The sample holds about 1.1 million distinct CDR3 sequences, about two fifths seen once. Input material: peripheral blood or thyroid tissue (not recorded which). Source of these receptors: an adult man with Graves' hyperthyroidism.

This clonotype was counted at least ten times. V and J are TRBV5-6 and TRBJ1-6; no reliable D call. Looked up from germline, CDR1 is SGHDT and CDR2 is YYEEEE. V shed 4 bases and J shed 9 bases, with 11 bases lying between them. The CDR3 is 13 residues long. Here the CDR3 DNA reads TGTGCCAGCAGCCCCCCCCCGGGTTCACCCCTCCACTTT. It encodes CASSPPPGSPLHF.

This clonotype has just a few counts. This chain joins TRBV10-3 and TRBJ1-5; D perhaps matches TRBD1 (5 bases). The CDR3 covers 15 residues. Looked up from germline, CDR1 is ENHRY and CDR2 is SYGVKD. Trimming left V 10 bases short and J 5 bases short, with 21 bases between. This chain's CDR3 is CATQAGRVTDQPQHF. CDR3 DNA sequence: TGTGCCACCCAGGCGGGCAGGGTTACTGATCAGCCCCAGCATTTT.

This clonotype was detected many times. V and J are TRBV10-3 and TRBJ2-7, with D perhaps matching TRBD2 (5 bases). Germline V gives CDR1 ENHRY, CDR2 SYGVKD. The length of the CDR3 is 14 residues. Trimming cost V 3 bases and J 1 base, with 10 bases left between them. CDR3 protein: CAISEVARSYEQYF. Here the CDR3 DNA reads TGTGCCATCAGTGAAGTAGCGAGGTCCTACGAGCAGTACTTC.

This clonotype was recorded many times. The V call is TRBV2, the J call TRBJ2-3; 10 positions agree with TRBD2. Germline-derived CDR1 and CDR2 are SNHLY and FYNNEI. This CDR3 region has 16 residues. Trimming removed 6 bases from V and 4 bases from J; junction bases left unmatched: 10. Here the CDR3 DNA reads TGTGCCAGCAGCCATCCCTCTAGCGGGGGTTCAGATACGCAGTATTTT. It is translated as CASSHPSSGGSDTQYF.

The V gene is TRBV5-1, the J gene TRBJ1-1; D remains ambiguous. Trimming stripped 4 bases from V and 5 bases from J, with 18 bases between. CDR1 SGHRS and CDR2 YFSETQ come from the germline V gene. This CDR3 region has 15 residues. As DNA, the CDR3 is TGCGCCAGCAGCCCCCTCCCACAGTCGGGGACTGAAGCTTTCTTT. As protein: CASSPLPQSGTEAFF. The variable domain in full, with the rest retrieved from reference TRBV5-1 and TRBJ1-1, is KAGVTQTPRYLIKTRGQQVTLSCSPISGHRSVSWYQQTPGQGLQFLFEYFSETQRNKGNFPGRFSGRQFSNSRSEMNVSTLELGDSALYLCASSPLPQSGTEAFFGQGTRLTVV.

This chain links TRBV9 with TRBJ2-2; no definite D call. The V end was cut by 0 bases, the J end by 1 base, with 13 bases between. Germline V gives CDR1 SGDLS, CDR2 YYNGEE. The CDR3 consists of 17 residues. The CDR3 loop is CASSVALRSQNTGELFF. DNA for the CDR3: TGTGCCAGCAGCGTAGCTCTGAGAAGCCAGAACACCGGGGAGCTGTTTTTT. Full variable domain (missing parts from reference TRBV9 and TRBJ2-2): DSGVTQTPKHLITATGQRVTLRCSPRSGDLSVYWYQQSLDQGLQFLIQYYNGEERAKGNILERFSAQQFPDLHSELNLSSLELGDSALYFCASSVALRSQNTGELFFGEGSRLTVL.

The chain couples TRBV7-2 to TRBJ2-3; D might be TRBD2 (5 bases). Germline CDR1 and CDR2: SGHTA and FQGNSA. The CDR3 loop spans 14 amino acids. V lost 5 bases to trimming and J lost 5 bases, with 14 bases between them. The CDR3 here is CASSPNQRGDTQYF. The DNA for the CDR3 is TGTGCCAGCAGCCCCAACCAACGGGGAGATACGCAGTATTTT.

Concerning this clonotype: A read error is likely, as this CDR3 ends without the conserved phenylalanine or tryptophan. Because the CDR3's place on the DNA is in doubt, the DNA is left out and the CDR3 is given as listed by TCRdb. The chain combines TRBV7-9 with TRBJ1-4. Germline V CDR1 and CDR2: SEHNR, FQNEAQ (reference sequence). The CDR3 has 9 residues if both end residues are counted. CDR3 in amino acids: CASSRDRIY.